This T cell receptor beta chain was identified during a study of blood T cell repertoires in COVID-19. Profiling relied on immunoSEQ multiplex PCR, and the TCRdb table lists in-frame clones only, not all of them. The sample shows about 210,000 clones, 86% of them seen only once. Cohort assignment relied on participant-reported clinical history. The receptor's source is a woman between 35 and 50 years old with acute COVID-19. The specimen was PBMCs or T cells enriched from blood (not recorded which).

CDR3 amino acids: CASSLLPLGRKRDSSYNEQFF. The CDR3 DNA reads TGTGCCAGCAGTTTATTGCCCCTTGGTAGGAAGCGGGATAGCTCCTACAATGAGCAGTTCTTC. The genes are TRBV28 and TRBJ2-1, with 7 bases fitting TRBD2. Germline CDR1 and CDR2: MDHEN and SYDVKM. This CDR3 region has 21 residues. Trimming cost V 1 base and J 0 bases; bases outside gene matches: 18.